The rows below give T cell receptor beta chains drawn from one sample of a study of CD8 T cells in Susac syndrome. TCRdb re-called the immunoSEQ multiplex PCR reads through MiXCR, storing one row per CDR3 protein. The data show around 150,000 distinct CDR3 sequences, around 94% seen once. The sample was CD4+ T cells from PBMCs. Receptors were obtained from a human donor in good health. Each CDR3 is given with its conserved first and last residue.

j_gene,v_gene,CDR3aa
TRBJ1-2,TRBV3-1,CASRDYHTGYTF
TRBJ1-1,TRBV6-5,CASSYQGAVLTFF
TRBJ2-1,TRBV30,CAWSVPGQGALNEQFF
TRBJ2-1,TRBV3-1,CASSQDPSGGKQFF
TRBJ2-1,TRBV4-3,CASSQDLWSGYNEQFF
TRBJ2-5,TRBV20-1,CSAGTSGEKTQYF
TRBJ2-3,TRBV7-3,CASSHTPPDTQYF
TRBJ2-7,TRBV20-1,CSARGDPSSYEQYF
TRBJ1-2,TRBV21-1,CAKGHRYGYTF
TRBJ2-1,TRBV20-1,CSAIRGGALDNEQFF
TRBJ2-4,TRBV20-1,CSASTSELAKNIQYF
TRBJ2-7,TRBV11-1,CASSLAKKGEKTYEQYF
TRBJ2-1,TRBV4-2,CASSQGTFAEQFF
TRBJ2-6,TRBV28,CASSGWGSGANVLTF
TRBJ1-2,TRBV20-1,CSAPAYGYTF
TRBJ2-3,TRBV5-1,CASSLGRADTQYF
TRBJ2-7,TRBV20-1,CSGKDRAGEQYF
TRBJ2-5,TRBV10-3,CAISESVGLRETQYF
TRBJ2-7,TRBV2,CASSDGTGLVGQYF
TRBJ1-5,TRBV19,CASSQDHSNNQPQHF
TRBJ1-2,TRBV29-1,CSVGSGTNNYGYTF
TRBJ2-3,TRBV1,CTSSRQTSGGADTQYF
TRBJ2-1,TRBV12-3/TRBV12-4,CASSLRGSGGYNEQFF
TRBJ2-3,TRBV6-4,CASSDQRGGTQYF
TRBJ1-2,TRBV20-1,CSGTGTGSYGYTF
TRBJ1-1,TRBV25-1,CASSESGSFMNTEAFF
TRBJ2-7,TRBV20-1,CSARGFKRDSYEQYF